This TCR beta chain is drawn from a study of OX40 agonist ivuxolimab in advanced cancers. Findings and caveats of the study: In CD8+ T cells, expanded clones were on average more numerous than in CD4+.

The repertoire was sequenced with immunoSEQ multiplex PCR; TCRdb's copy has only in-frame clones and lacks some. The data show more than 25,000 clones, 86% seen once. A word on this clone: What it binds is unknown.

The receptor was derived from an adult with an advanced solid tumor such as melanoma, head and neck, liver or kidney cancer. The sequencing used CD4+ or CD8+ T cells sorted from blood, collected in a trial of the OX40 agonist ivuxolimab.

CDR3 amino acids: CASSFGQGIRETQYF. The CDR3 region has the DNA TGTGCCAGCAGCTTTGGACAGGGTATTAGAGAGACCCAGTACTTC. The chain is built from TRBV7-6 and TRBJ2-5, with TRBD1 matching 8 bases. With V trimmed by 3 bases and J by 4 bases, 7 bases remained unmatched. CDR3 length: 15 amino acids. Germline CDR1 and CDR2: SGHVS and FNYEAQ.